The T cell receptor beta chain under discussion was sequenced for a study of blood T cell repertoires in COVID-19. Study-level information: COVID-19 samples from acute and convalescent phases originated in the United States, Italy and Spain.

CDR1 and CDR2 from the germline V gene are MNHNY and SVGAGI (reference sequence). Trimming removed 5 bases from V and 1 base from J; junction bases left unmatched: 3. CDR3 length equals 15 residues. TCRdb keeps only in-frame clones here, not all; method: immunoSEQ multiplex PCR. The table includes around 180,000 clones, roughly 70% detected once. Material: peripheral blood. The receptor was derived from a woman over 75 with acute or convalescent COVID-19. The V call is TRBV6-6, the J call TRBJ2-1, with 9 bases identical to TRBD2. The CDR3 is CASSRLAASYNEQFF. CDR3 coding DNA: TGTGCCAGCAGTCGACTAGCGGCTTCCTACAATGAGCAGTTCTTC.